The 14 T cell receptor beta chains below were found in one sample sequenced in a study of blood T cell repertoires in COVID-19. Produced via immunoSEQ multiplex PCR; TCRdb's table is partial and in-frame only. The sample includes tens of thousands of clones, 80% to 90% of them seen just once. Sequencing was performed on PBMCs or T cells enriched from blood (not recorded which). These receptors originate from a woman between 40 and 55 years old with acute COVID-19.

The V call is TRBV19, the J call TRBJ2-2; TRBD1 aligns across 11 bases. The ends lost 5 bases at V and 4 bases at J; junction bases unmatched: 6. The germline V gene encodes CDR1 LNHDA and CDR2 SQIVND (reference sequence). The CDR3 runs to 16 residues. The CDR3 loop is CASSSRDRGGTGELFF. CDR3 DNA: TGTGCCAGTAGTTCTCGGGACAGGGGGGGCACCGGGGAGCTGTTTTTT.

The sample holds one count of this clone. The chain employs TRBV11-2 and TRBJ2-7; 7 positions match TRBD2. The CDR3 consists of 13 residues. The ends lost 0 bases at V and 6 bases at J; junction bases unmatched: 2. The germline V gene encodes CDR1 SGHAT and CDR2 FQNNGV. CDR3 DNA: TGTGCCAGCAGCTTAGACGCGGGGGTCGAGCAGTACTTC. Its protein product is CASSLDAGVEQYF. Combining the CDR3 with reference TRBV11-2 and TRBJ2-7 gives the whole variable domain EAGVAQSPRYKIIEKRQSVAFWCNPISGHATLYWYQQILGQGPKLLIQFQNNGVVDDSQLPKDRFSAERLKGVDSTLKIQPAKLEDSAVYLCASSLDAGVEQYFGPGTRLTVT.

This clone was seen a handful of times. The chain has TRBV10-2 and TRBJ1-2; D is perhaps TRBD1 (5 bases). Trimming took off 4 bases at V and 1 base at J, with 10 bases between the two ends. The CDR3 loop spans 14 amino acids. Germline V gene sequence: CDR1 WSHSY, CDR2 SAAADI. The CDR3 coding sequence is TGCGCCAGCAGTGGAACAGGCGGTAACTATGGCTACACCTTC. It yields the protein CASSGTGGNYGYTF.

This clone was detected only a few times. The DNA for the CDR3 is TGTGCCACCAGCGGGGGACAGGCGATCAATCAGCCCCAGCATTTT. Protein product: CATSGGQAINQPQHF. V gene TRBV15 combines with J gene TRBJ1-5; 8 bases match TRBD1. Per the germline V gene, CDR1 is LNHNV and CDR2 is YYDKDF (reference sequence). The CDR3 length is 15 residues. Losses at the gene ends were 5 bases for V and 3 bases for J; bases not matched to a gene: 6. Looking up the rest from reference TRBV15 and TRBJ1-5 gives the full variable domain: DAMVIQNPRYQVTQFGKPVTLSCSQTLNHNVMYWYQQKSSQAPKLLFHYYDKDFNNEADTPDNFQSRRPNTSFCFLDIRSPGLGDTAMYLCATSGGQAINQPQHFGDGTRLSIL.

As for this clone: The sample has other DNA sequences that encode this CDR3 too. The rearrangement joins TRBV19 to TRBJ1-1; D is ambiguous. From germline, CDR1 is LNHDA and CDR2 SQIVND (reference sequence). The V gene lost 3 bases and the J gene lost 1 base, with 6 bases spanning the gap. The CDR3 is 13 amino acids. CDR3 bases: TGTGCCAGTAGTATTTCCAGGAACACTGAAGCTTTCTTT. It yields the protein CASSISRNTEAFF.

The chain couples TRBV5-8 to TRBJ2-5; no reliable D call. Looked up from germline, CDR1 is SGHTS and CDR2 is YDEGEE. The CDR3 extends over 10 amino acids. V lost 4 bases to trimming and J lost 5 bases, with 3 bases between them. In DNA, the CDR3 is TGTGCCAGCAGCCTGGAGACCCAGTACTTC. This sequence encodes CASSLETQYF.

The rearrangement links TRBV19 to TRBJ1-2; D gene uncertain. Germline CDR1 is LNHDA and CDR2 is SQIVND (reference sequence). This CDR3 has 14 amino acids. V gave up 7 bases and J gave up 0 bases, with 12 bases separating them. CDR3 region: CASTPTLANYGYTF. The CDR3 bases are TGTGCCAGTACCCCGACACTTGCTAACTATGGCTACACCTTC.

The chain carries TRBV2 and TRBJ1-4; D may be TRBD1 (5 bases). The CDR3 is made up of 15 amino acids. Germline assignment: CDR1 SNHLY and CDR2 FYNNEI. Trimming took off 6 bases at V and 2 bases at J, with 13 bases between the two ends. CDR3 DNA sequence: TGTGCCAGCAGCTCCCAGGGAGGGACTAATGAAAAACTGTTTTTT. Translating gives CASSSQGGTNEKLFF.

This chain joins TRBV29-1 and TRBJ2-7; no reliable D call. Per germline, CDR1 SQVTM and CDR2 ANQGSEA. The V end was cut by 4 bases, the J end by 0 bases, with 13 bases between. This CDR3 is built from 14 residues. CDR3 DNA sequence: TGCAGCGTTGTCTGGGCGCAAAACTCCTACGAGCAGTACTTC. It yields the protein CSVVWAQNSYEQYF.

This chain connects TRBV19 to TRBJ2-7; TRBD2 aligns across 7 bases. The CDR3 consists of 14 residues. CDR1 LNHDA and CDR2 SQIVND come from the germline V gene (reference sequence). J was trimmed by 3 bases and V by 3 bases; bases with no gene match: 5. The CDR3 DNA reads TGTGCCAGTAGTATCCCCGGACTAGTCTACGAGCAGTACTTC. Protein sequence: CASSIPGLVYEQYF.

V gene TRBV7-9 combines with J gene TRBJ1-1, with 11 bases aligning to TRBD1. This CDR3 is 15 amino acids long. The J segment lost 2 bases and the V segment lost 5 bases, leaving 4 bases of the junction unmatched. Germline V lookup: CDR1 SEHNR, CDR2 FQNEAQ (reference sequence). The CDR3 region has the DNA TGTGCCAGCAGCAGGGGACAGGGGGTTAACACTGAAGCTTTCTTT. This sequence encodes CASSRGQGVNTEAFF.

The chain uses TRBV13 and TRBJ2-7, with TRBD1 matching over 8 bases. The V segment lost 6 bases and the J segment 5 bases; nucleotides outside the gene matches: 15. Germline CDR1 reads PRHDT; CDR2 reads FYEKMQ (reference sequence). CDR3 length: 16 amino acids. Written as DNA, the CDR3 is TGTGCCAGCAGTCTCCTTTCCGGGACAGGCGGTCACGAGCAGTACGTC. Translation gives CASSLLSGTGGHEQYV.

V and J are TRBV28 and TRBJ2-7, with a possible D match to TRBD1 (6 bases). The CDR3 is 14 amino acids. Trimming pared 6 bases from V and 3 bases from J, leaving 15 bases between. Looked up from germline, CDR1 is MDHEN and CDR2 is SYDVKM. The CDR3 reads CASRWGRGLYEQYF. DNA for the CDR3: TGTGCCAGCAGGTGGGGCAGGGGTCTCTACGAGCAGTACTTC.

This chain joins TRBV24-1 and TRBJ2-2; 7 bases map to TRBD2. Trimming cost V 9 bases and J 3 bases; bases outside gene matches: 15. CDR3 length: 17 amino acids. The germline gives CDR1 KGHDR, CDR2 SFDVKD. The chain's CDR3 is CATATGGGSSYTGELFF. For the CDR3, the DNA is TGTGCCACCGCGACGGGCGGGGGTTCTTCGTACACCGGGGAGCTGTTTTTT.